This TCR beta chain is from a study of CD8+ T cells in alopecia areata. Study background: Tofacitinib lasted 6 to 18 months, then 6 months off drug. The study's findings and limits: Persistence in scalp and blood during tofacitinib was observed for many expanded lesional clones.

This clone was counted a few times. Its antigen remains unidentified. RNA was extracted and reverse transcribed into cDNA as the sequencing template. Sequencing was performed with immunoSEQ multiplex PCR; in TCRdb, only in-frame clones are kept and a portion is missing. The table shows under 200,000 clones, with under 70% occurring only once. From germline, CDR1 is SNHLY and CDR2 FYNNEI. This CDR3 is built from 13 residues. V shed 6 bases, J shed 6 bases, and the junction held 3 bases outside the gene matches. Treatment reported: oral pan-JAK inhibitor, 5-10 mg twice daily. The receptor was derived from a human donor with alopecia areata. The sequencing here drew on CD4+ T cells sorted from blood, taken at week 4, from a patient treated with tofacitinib. This chain connects TRBV2 to TRBJ2-1; 9 bases agree with TRBD1. CDR3 amino acids: CASRSGQGNEQFF. The CDR3 DNA is TGTGCCAGCAGATCGGGACAGGGCAATGAGCAGTTCTTC.